Sequencing of this TCR beta chain was carried out in a study of T cell clones after liver transplantation. The overall study: As an antigen-independent comparator, third-party-reactive TCRbeta sequences came from pre-transplant mixed lymphocyte reactions.

Trimming cost V 5 bases and J 4 bases, with 20 bases left between them. The CDR3 is 16 amino acids. Germline V gives CDR1 SGHVS, CDR2 FQNEAQ. This clone was found once. The data were produced by immunoSEQ multiplex PCR, yet TCRdb's version contains in-frame clones alone and is incomplete. This sample has under 55,000 clones, with roughly nine tenths found just once. CD3+CD4+ and CD3+CD8+ cells were FACS-sorted from thawed unstimulated PBMCs. This material consisted of CD8+ T cells from blood, taken 12 months after liver transplant. V and J are TRBV7-8 and TRBJ1-1; weak D call: TRBD1 (6 bases). This sequence was found in a human patient who received a liver transplant. The graft donor may have given rise to some T cells. The CDR3 sequence: CASSRGPQGIGTEAFF. The CDR3 region has the DNA TGTGCCAGCAGCCGGGGACCTCAGGGGATAGGCACTGAAGCTTTCTTT.